This entry concerns a single T cell receptor beta chain. The sample belongs to a study of T cell clones after liver transplantation. Assay used: immunoSEQ multiplex PCR; TCRdb lists only in-frame clones, some missing. The sample lists about 20,000 clones; around 87% were seen once. Germline V lookup: CDR1 MDHEN, CDR2 SYDVKM. V was trimmed by 1 base and J by 4 bases, leaving 10 bases between them. CDR3 size: 14 residues. The sequence was obtained from a human patient who received a liver transplant. These T cells may partly come from the graft donor. The specimen comprised CD8+ T cells from blood, sampled around 45 months after liver transplant. The chain uses TRBV28 and TRBJ2-5; possibly TRBD1 for D (5 bases). The CDR3 DNA follows: TGTGCCAGCAGTTTATCAGGGTTCACAGAGACCCAGTACTTC. It codes for CASSLSGFTETQYF.